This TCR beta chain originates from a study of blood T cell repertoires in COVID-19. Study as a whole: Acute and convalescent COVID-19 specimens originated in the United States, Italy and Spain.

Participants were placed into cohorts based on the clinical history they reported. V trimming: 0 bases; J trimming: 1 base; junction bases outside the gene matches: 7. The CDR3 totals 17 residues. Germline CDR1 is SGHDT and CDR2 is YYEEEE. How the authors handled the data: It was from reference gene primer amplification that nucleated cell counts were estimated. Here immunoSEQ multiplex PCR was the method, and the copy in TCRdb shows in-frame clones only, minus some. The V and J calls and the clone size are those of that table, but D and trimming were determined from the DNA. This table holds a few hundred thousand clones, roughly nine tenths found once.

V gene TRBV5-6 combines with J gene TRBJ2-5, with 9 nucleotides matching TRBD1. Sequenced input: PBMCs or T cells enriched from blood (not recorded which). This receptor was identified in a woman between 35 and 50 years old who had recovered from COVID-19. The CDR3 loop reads CASSLAWDRVGQETQYF. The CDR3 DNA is TGTGCCAGCAGCTTGGCCTGGGACAGGGTTGGCCAAGAGACCCAGTACTTC.